Listed below are T cell receptor beta chains from one sample, sequenced in a study of T cell responses to AZD1222 COVID-19 vaccine. The repertoire was sequenced with immunoSEQ multiplex PCR; TCRdb's copy has only in-frame clones and lacks some. The sample shows about 83,000 clones, 75% to 90% of them seen only once. Sequencing was performed on peripheral blood, taken on day 0 of AZD1222 vaccination. The receptors were sampled from an adult in good health. CDR3s leave out the opening cysteine and the closing phenylalanine or tryptophan. Each record gives: clone size, V gene, J gene, CDR3 protein. Size tells how often a clone was seen (once, few, many) or the class of an expanded clone, and some rows leave it out.

size: -; V: TRBV28; J: TRBJ1-2; CDR3: ASRASGGGYGYT
size: -; V: TRBV9; J: TRBJ2-5; CDR3: ASSVEPDREETQY
size: -; V: TRBV7-2; J: TRBJ1-1; CDR3: ASSLPTGKEAF
size: -; V: TRBV10-3; J: TRBJ2-4; CDR3: AISAGQGRIQY
size: -; V: TRBV7-2; J: TRBJ2-2; CDR3: ASSLDAGELF
size: -; V: TRBV6-5; J: TRBJ2-1; CDR3: ASSTGSYNEQF
size: -; V: TRBV3-1/TRBV3-2; J: TRBJ2-1; CDR3: ASSSKSTSGYNEQF
size: -; V: TRBV3-1/TRBV3-2; J: TRBJ2-3; CDR3: ASSSTSGTTDTQY
size: -; V: TRBV28; J: TRBJ1-4; CDR3: ASSDLPGQGPHYNEKLF
size: -; V: TRBV2; J: TRBJ1-3; CDR3: ASSEEGLGNTIY
size: few; V: TRBV6-4; J: TRBJ1-2; CDR3: ASSDAGVYGYT
size: -; V: TRBV7-9; J: TRBJ2-5; CDR3: ASSLGPRGGETQY
size: once; V: TRBV29-1; J: TRBJ2-5; CDR3: SVDAGFGQETQY
size: -; V: TRBV7-5; J: TRBJ2-1; CDR3: ARSLLAAHNEQF
size: -; V: TRBV28; J: TRBJ1-2; CDR3: ASSLEGAYGYT